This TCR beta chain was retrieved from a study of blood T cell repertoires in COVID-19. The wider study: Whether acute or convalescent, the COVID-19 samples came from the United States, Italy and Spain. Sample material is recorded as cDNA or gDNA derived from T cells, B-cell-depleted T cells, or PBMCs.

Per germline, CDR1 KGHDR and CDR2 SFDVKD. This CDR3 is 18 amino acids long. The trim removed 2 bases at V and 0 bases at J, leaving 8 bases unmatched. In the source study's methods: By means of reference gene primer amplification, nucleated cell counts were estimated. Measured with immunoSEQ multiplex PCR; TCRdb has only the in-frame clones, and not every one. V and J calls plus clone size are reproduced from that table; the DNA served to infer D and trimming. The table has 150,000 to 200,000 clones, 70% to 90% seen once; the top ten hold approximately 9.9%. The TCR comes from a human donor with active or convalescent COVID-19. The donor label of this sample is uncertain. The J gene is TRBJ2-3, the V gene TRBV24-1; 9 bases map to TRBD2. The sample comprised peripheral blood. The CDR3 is CATSDYSGRGKSTDTQYF. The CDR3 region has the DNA TGTGCCACCAGTGATTATAGCGGGAGAGGGAAGAGCACAGATACGCAGTATTTT.